This T cell receptor (beta chain) was captured in a study of blood T cell repertoires in COVID-19. Study as a whole: The study drew acute and convalescent COVID-19 samples from the United States, Italy and Spain.

Assay: immunoSEQ multiplex PCR; the TCRdb copy retains only in-frame clones and omits some. The table lists 250,000 or so clones, roughly 87% of them singletons. Everyone who took part was about 18 to 90 years old, and they came from 24 US areas. Clinical history reported by participants formed the basis on which cohorts were assigned. The CDR3 is made up of 17 amino acids. V lost 6 bases to trimming and J lost 2 bases; unmatched junction nucleotides: 10. Germline V CDR1 and CDR2: MNHEY, SVGEGT. The sequence was collected from a woman aged 30 to 39 with acute COVID-19. The chain is built from TRBV6-2 or TRBV6-3 and TRBJ2-6; the match to TRBD1 covers 7 bases. Source material: PBMCs or T cells enriched from blood (not recorded which). Here the CDR3 DNA reads TGTGCCAGCAGCCGTCCGGGACAGTACCCTGGGGCCAACGTCCTGACTTTC. Translated, it gives CASSRPGQYPGANVLTF.